The 30 T cell receptor beta chains given below trace back to one sample, sequenced in a study of T cells after yellow fever vaccination. A single record per CDR3 protein comes from TCRdb applying MiXCR to the 5' RACE reads. The sample includes 150,000 to 200,000 distinct CDR3 sequences, about 10% of them seen just once. The source material was CD8+ T cells sorted from PBMCs, sampled 15 days after the yellow fever booster vaccination. All receptors derive from a man between 18 and 35 years old who received the YFV17D yellow fever vaccine.

This clonotype was observed at least ten times. The gene calls are TRBV5-1 and TRBJ2-3; unclear D gene. V lost 1 base, J lost 0 bases, and 12 bases lay in between. This CDR3 region has 16 residues. CDR1 and CDR2 from the germline V gene are SGHRS and YFSETQ. This CDR3 reads CASSLKGKPSTDTQYF. The CDR3 DNA sequence: TGCGCCAGCAGCTTGAAAGGGAAACCTAGCACAGATACGCAGTATTTT.

This clonotype was counted only a few times. The rearrangement uses TRBV7-8 and TRBJ2-1; weak D call: TRBD2 (5 bases). With 5 bases removed from V and 9 bases from J, the gap between germline ends came to 14 bases. This CDR3 comprises 13 residues. In germline, CDR1 is SGHVS, CDR2 FQNEAQ. CDR3 loop: CASSDTRIGEQFF. The CDR3 DNA sequence: TGTGCCAGCAGCGATACTAGGATCGGTGAGCAGTTCTTC.

V and J are TRBV27 and TRBJ2-7; 10 bases fit TRBD2. CDR1 MNHEY and CDR2 SMNVEV come from the germline V gene (reference sequence). This CDR3 comprises 15 residues. V lost 6 bases, J lost 3 bases, and 8 bases stayed unmatched. The CDR3 sequence: CASSRSSGGDYEQYV. CDR3 nucleotide sequence: TGTGCCAGCAGCCGATCTAGCGGGGGCGACTACGAGCAGTACGTC.

This clonotype came up a few times. J is TRBJ2-1 and V is TRBV7-9; TRBD2 might be the D (6 bases). The CDR3 is made up of 16 amino acids. From germline, CDR1 is SEHNR and CDR2 FQNEAQ (reference sequence). V lost 5 bases and J 7 bases, leaving 21 bases between the germline ends. The CDR3 nucleotides read TGTGCCAGCAGCCCGGGGACTTTTCCAAAGGGGAATGAGCAGTTCTTC. Protein sequence: CASSPGTFPKGNEQFF.

V is TRBV28 and J is TRBJ2-7, with 11 bases that match TRBD1. The CDR3 consists of 14 residues. Germline assignment: CDR1 MDHEN and CDR2 SYDVKM. With 4 bases clipped from V and 5 bases from J, the junction kept 4 bases outside the gene matches. CDR3 DNA sequence: TGTGCCAGCAGTTCTGGACAGGGGGCCGACGAGCAGTACGTC. It yields the protein CASSSGQGADEQYV.

This clonotype was seen a few times. This chain connects TRBV20-1 to TRBJ1-5; a weak D match, TRBD1 (5 bases). The CDR3 totals 14 residues. The germline gives CDR1 DFQATT, CDR2 SNEGSKA (reference sequence). V was pared by 4 bases and J by 0 bases, with 10 bases between. This CDR3 reads CSAIQAPSNQPQHF. The DNA of the CDR3 is TGCAGTGCTATACAGGCCCCTAGCAATCAGCCCCAGCATTTT.

The V and J genes are TRBV7-9 and TRBJ2-7; 9 positions match TRBD1. The CDR3 consists of 13 residues. J gave up 0 bases and V 7 bases, and 1 base lay outside the gene matches. Per the germline V gene, CDR1 is SEHNR and CDR2 is FQNEAQ (reference sequence). The CDR3 region is CASTDRGSYEQYF. CDR3 bases: TGTGCCAGCACGGACAGGGGCTCCTACGAGCAGTACTTC. Filled out from reference TRBV7-9 and TRBJ2-7, the complete variable domain reads DTGVSQNPRHKITKRGQNVTFRCDPISEHNRLYWYRQTLGQGPEFLTYFQNEAQLEKSRLLSDRFSAERPKGSFSTLEIQRTEQGDSAMYLCASTDRGSYEQYFGPGTRLTVT.

Only a few counts were recorded for this clonotype. The V and J genes are TRBV10-3 and TRBJ2-2, with unresolved D. The germline V and J ends were trimmed by 10 bases and 3 bases, with 24 bases remaining between them. This CDR3 is 17 amino acids long. Germline CDR1 is ENHRY and CDR2 is SYGVKD. The CDR3 DNA sequence: TGTGCCAGCTGGGGATCCTCAGCCGTAGAGGACACCGGGGAGCTGTTTTTT. Translation gives CASWGSSAVEDTGELFF.

The genes are TRBV9 and TRBJ1-5, with D tentatively TRBD1 (6 bases). This CDR3 is 17 amino acids long. The V gene's germline CDR1 is SGDLS and CDR2 YYNGEE. V was clipped by 4 bases and J by 5 bases, with 22 bases between them. The CDR3 reads CASSPYAGTTYHQPQHF. The CDR3 bases are TGTGCCAGCAGCCCCTACGCCGGGACAACTTACCATCAGCCCCAGCATTTT. Full variable domain (remainder filled in from reference TRBV9 and TRBJ1-5): DSGVTQTPKHLITATGQRVTLRCSPRSGDLSVYWYQQSLDQGLQFLIQYYNGEERAKGNILERFSAQQFPDLHSELNLSSLELGDSALYFCASSPYAGTTYHQPQHFGDGTRLSIL.

The chain carries TRBV15 and TRBJ2-5, with a possible D match to TRBD1 (6 bases). CDR3 length equals 16 residues. V lost 2 bases and J lost 5, with 18 bases in between. Germline V CDR1 and CDR2: LNHNV, YYDKDF (reference sequence). The CDR3 reads CATSRSRTDPGETQYF. CDR3 nucleotides: TGTGCCACCAGCAGATCTCGGACAGACCCGGGGGAGACCCAGTACTTC. Variable domain in full (rest from reference TRBV15 and TRBJ2-5): DAMVIQNPRYQVTQFGKPVTLSCSQTLNHNVMYWYQQKSSQAPKLLFHYYDKDFNNEADTPDNFQSRRPNTSFCFLDIRSPGLGDTAMYLCATSRSRTDPGETQYFGPGTRLLVL.

A few counts support this clonotype. The chain uses TRBV7-3 and TRBJ1-1; D gene unclear. CDR1 and CDR2 (germline): SGHTA, FQGTGA. The CDR3 is 14 residues long. V lost 4 bases to trimming and J lost 4 bases, with 13 bases between them. CDR3 nucleotide sequence: TGTGCCAGCAGCTCCGGATTTGTGGGCACTGAAGCTTTCTTT. This gives the protein CASSSGFVGTEAFF.

Many counts were recorded for this clonotype. The chain recombines TRBV4-1 with TRBJ1-1; D not certain. The V gene lost 0 bases and the J gene lost 8 bases, with 7 bases spanning the gap. This CDR3 is 12 amino acids long. Germline V gene data show CDR1 as MGHRA and CDR2 as YSYEKL. The DNA for the CDR3 is TGCGCCAGCAGCCAAGATGGGCCCGAAGCTTTCTTT. It specifies CASSQDGPEAFF.

Ten or more counts support this clonotype. Here the CDR3 reads CASSQGTGEGYEQYF. The CDR3 nucleotides read TGTGCCAGCAGCCAGGGGACAGGGGAAGGCTACGAGCAGTACTTC. The genes are TRBV4-2 and TRBJ2-7, with 10 positions matching TRBD1. Germline V gene sequence: CDR1 LGHNA, CDR2 YNFKEQ. The V segment lost 3 bases and the J segment 3 bases; nucleotides outside the gene matches: 5. The CDR3 covers 15 residues.

This clonotype was seen a few times. V gene TRBV14 combines with J gene TRBJ2-1; D gene ambiguous. The V gene lost 2 bases and the J gene lost 9 bases, with 20 bases spanning the gap. The CDR3 consists of 16 residues. Germline loops: CDR1 SGHDN, CDR2 FVKESK. The CDR3: CASSQFQVSPWVEQFF. The CDR3 nucleotides read TGTGCCAGCAGCCAATTTCAGGTTTCTCCTTGGGTTGAGCAGTTCTTC.

The chain combines TRBV4-3 with TRBJ2-2; 8 bases fit TRBD2. The CDR3 covers 18 residues. The germline gives CDR1 LGHNA, CDR2 YSLEER. V lost 0 bases and J lost 2; bases outside the gene matches: 8. This CDR3 reads CASSQDLVAGTNTGELFF. The CDR3 DNA reads TGCGCCAGCAGCCAAGACTTGGTAGCGGGGACCAACACCGGGGAGCTGTTTTTT.

This clonotype has more than one count but fewer than ten. This chain connects TRBV12-3 or TRBV12-4 to TRBJ1-1; 11 bases are a match to TRBD1. The V segment lost 6 bases and the J segment 4 bases; nucleotides outside the gene matches: 10. CDR3 length: 16 amino acids. CDR3: CASRAGQGAGGTEAFF. CDR3 nucleotide sequence: TGTGCCAGCAGAGCTGGACAGGGGGCGGGAGGCACTGAAGCTTTCTTT.

This clonotype was recorded a few times. The chain couples TRBV27 to TRBJ2-1, with 7 bases that match TRBD2. The CDR3 sequence is 15 residues long. V trimming: 4 bases; J trimming: 8 bases; junction bases outside the gene matches: 11. CDR1 and CDR2 from the germline V gene are MNHEY and SMNVEV (reference sequence). The CDR3 protein is CASSSRLGLHDEQFF. Here the CDR3 DNA reads TGTGCCAGCAGTTCAAGACTGGGACTACATGATGAGCAGTTCTTC.

A few counts support this clonotype. J is TRBJ2-1 and V is TRBV6-1, with 11 bases matching TRBD1. V lost 1 base and J lost 6; bases outside the gene matches: 2. CDR1 MNHNS and CDR2 SASEGT come from the germline V gene. The CDR3 is made up of 15 amino acids. As DNA, the CDR3 is TGTGCCAGCAGTGAAGTCGGGACAGGGGGCAATGAGCAGTTCTTC. This sequence encodes CASSEVGTGGNEQFF.

The table lists this clonotype with a few counts. This sequence joins TRBV27 and TRBJ1-2, with D possibly matching TRBD1 (5 bases). This CDR3 comprises 15 residues. V dropped 5 bases and J dropped 0 bases, with 13 bases sitting between them. The germline V gene has CDR1 MNHEY and CDR2 SMNVEV (reference sequence). This CDR3 is CASSPPGLTNYGYTF. CDR3 coding DNA: TGTGCCAGCAGTCCCCCGGGACTGACTAACTATGGCTACACCTTC.

This clonotype was detected a few times. The CDR3 sequence: CASSYTLGPTDTQYF. The CDR3 region has the DNA TGTGCCAGCAGTTACACTCTAGGCCCCACAGATACGCAGTATTTT. V is TRBV6-5 and J is TRBJ2-3; D remains unclear. Trimming removed 2 bases at V and 2 bases at J, with 11 bases between. The CDR3 has 15 residues. Germline values: CDR1 MNHEY, CDR2 SVGAGI.

This clonotype has at least ten counts. V is TRBV4-2 and J is TRBJ2-2, with 8 bases identical to TRBD2. The CDR3 is 15 residues long. V dropped 4 bases and J dropped 3; count of bases not matched to a gene: 4. Germline V lookup: CDR1 LGHNA, CDR2 YNFKEQ. The CDR3 DNA reads TGTGCCAGCAGCCTTAACGGGGGGGACACCGGGGAGCTGTTTTTT. Translation gives CASSLNGGDTGELFF.

V gene TRBV6-9 combines with J gene TRBJ1-5; 9 bases align to TRBD1. With V trimmed by 2 bases and J by 2 bases, 16 bases remained unmatched. This CDR3 region has 20 residues. Germline V gene sequence: CDR1 MNHGY, CDR2 SVAAGI. The CDR3 protein is CASSYPNRGRWGLCNQPQHF. The CDR3 nucleotides are TGTGCCAGCAGTTATCCCAACAGGGGGCGATGGGGTCTATGCAATCAGCCCCAGCATTTT.

This clonotype was seen only a few times. V and J are TRBV10-3 and TRBJ2-2, with D perhaps given as TRBD1 or TRBD2 (5 bases each). V lost 6 bases and J lost 6, with 20 bases in between. The CDR3 is 16 amino acids. Germline V CDR1 and CDR2: ENHRY, SYGVKD. The DNA for the CDR3 is TGTGCCATCAGCCCCGGAGGACACCGACCACCCGGGGAGCTGTTTTTT. This gives the protein CAISPGGHRPPGELFF.

This clonotype was observed at least ten times. The chain recombines TRBV18 with TRBJ2-5; 11 bases line up with TRBD1. CDR3 size: 15 residues. J gave up 7 bases and V 3 bases, and 7 bases lay outside the gene matches. CDR1 KGHSH and CDR2 LQKENI come from the germline V gene. In nucleotides, the CDR3 is TGTGCCAGCTCACCGGACAGGGGGCCGCATGGGACCCAGTACTTC. Protein product: CASSPDRGPHGTQYF. The full variable domain, rest sourced from reference TRBV18 and TRBJ2-5, is NAGVMQNPRHLVRRRGQEARLRCSPMKGHSHVYWYRQLPEEGLKFMVYLQKENIIDESGMPKERFSAEFPKEGPSILRIQQVVRGDSAAYFCASSPDRGPHGTQYFGPGTRLLVL.

The chain joins TRBV4-3 to TRBJ1-4, with D possibly being TRBD1 (5 bases). From germline, CDR1 is LGHNA and CDR2 YSLEER. The CDR3 covers 17 residues. V was shortened by 0 bases and J by 0 bases, with 11 bases between the two germline ends. This CDR3 is CASSQDGQGTTNEKLFF. The CDR3 bases are TGCGCCAGCAGCCAAGATGGGCAGGGCACAACTAATGAAAAACTGTTTTTT.

This clonotype was counted a few times. V and J are TRBV7-6 and TRBJ2-7; no clear D. Per germline, CDR1 SGHVS and CDR2 FNYEAQ. The CDR3 contains 14 residues. The germline V and J ends were trimmed by 2 bases and 1 base, with 9 bases remaining between them. For the CDR3, the DNA is TGTGCCAGCAGCTTATCAGTTAGTTCCTACGAGCAGTACTTC. It translates to CASSLSVSSYEQYF.

The chain couples TRBV13 to TRBJ1-2; 9 bases align to TRBD1. The CDR3 length is 14 residues. CDR1 is PRHDT, CDR2 FYEKMQ, per germline (reference sequence). After removal of 2 bases from V and 8 bases from J, the junction contained 6 bases not matched to a gene. The DNA of the CDR3 is TGTGCCAGCAGCTTACAGGGACAGGGAGGGGGCTACACCTTC. Its translation: CASSLQGQGGGYTF.

CDR3 sequence: CASSFLGPSSYNSPLHF. The CDR3 region has the DNA TGTGCCAGCAGCTTCCTGGGTCCTAGCTCCTATAATTCACCCCTCCACTTT. J is TRBJ1-6 and V is TRBV7-2; D gene unclear. Germline CDR1 and CDR2: SGHTA and FQGNSA. The CDR3 has 17 amino acids. V was pared by 3 bases and J by 0 bases, with 12 bases between.

The chain uses TRBV5-4 and TRBJ2-5; D unclear. The germline V gene encodes CDR1 SGHNT and CDR2 YYREEE (reference sequence). The V and J ends lost 0 bases and 2 bases respectively, with 11 bases between them. The CDR3 runs to 15 residues. The CDR3 is CASSLVGSPQETQYF. The DNA of the CDR3 is TGTGCCAGCAGCTTGGTGGGCAGCCCTCAAGAGACCCAGTACTTC.

The chain is built from TRBV5-6 and TRBJ2-2; D perhaps matches TRBD1 (5 bases). V was pared by 1 base and J by 3 bases, with 10 bases between. Germline CDR1 and CDR2: SGHDT and YYEEEE. The CDR3 runs 15 residues. The CDR3 DNA reads as TGTGCCAGCAGCTTGAGGGGCCCTGACACCGGGGAGCTGTTTTTT. Translated: CASSLRGPDTGELFF.